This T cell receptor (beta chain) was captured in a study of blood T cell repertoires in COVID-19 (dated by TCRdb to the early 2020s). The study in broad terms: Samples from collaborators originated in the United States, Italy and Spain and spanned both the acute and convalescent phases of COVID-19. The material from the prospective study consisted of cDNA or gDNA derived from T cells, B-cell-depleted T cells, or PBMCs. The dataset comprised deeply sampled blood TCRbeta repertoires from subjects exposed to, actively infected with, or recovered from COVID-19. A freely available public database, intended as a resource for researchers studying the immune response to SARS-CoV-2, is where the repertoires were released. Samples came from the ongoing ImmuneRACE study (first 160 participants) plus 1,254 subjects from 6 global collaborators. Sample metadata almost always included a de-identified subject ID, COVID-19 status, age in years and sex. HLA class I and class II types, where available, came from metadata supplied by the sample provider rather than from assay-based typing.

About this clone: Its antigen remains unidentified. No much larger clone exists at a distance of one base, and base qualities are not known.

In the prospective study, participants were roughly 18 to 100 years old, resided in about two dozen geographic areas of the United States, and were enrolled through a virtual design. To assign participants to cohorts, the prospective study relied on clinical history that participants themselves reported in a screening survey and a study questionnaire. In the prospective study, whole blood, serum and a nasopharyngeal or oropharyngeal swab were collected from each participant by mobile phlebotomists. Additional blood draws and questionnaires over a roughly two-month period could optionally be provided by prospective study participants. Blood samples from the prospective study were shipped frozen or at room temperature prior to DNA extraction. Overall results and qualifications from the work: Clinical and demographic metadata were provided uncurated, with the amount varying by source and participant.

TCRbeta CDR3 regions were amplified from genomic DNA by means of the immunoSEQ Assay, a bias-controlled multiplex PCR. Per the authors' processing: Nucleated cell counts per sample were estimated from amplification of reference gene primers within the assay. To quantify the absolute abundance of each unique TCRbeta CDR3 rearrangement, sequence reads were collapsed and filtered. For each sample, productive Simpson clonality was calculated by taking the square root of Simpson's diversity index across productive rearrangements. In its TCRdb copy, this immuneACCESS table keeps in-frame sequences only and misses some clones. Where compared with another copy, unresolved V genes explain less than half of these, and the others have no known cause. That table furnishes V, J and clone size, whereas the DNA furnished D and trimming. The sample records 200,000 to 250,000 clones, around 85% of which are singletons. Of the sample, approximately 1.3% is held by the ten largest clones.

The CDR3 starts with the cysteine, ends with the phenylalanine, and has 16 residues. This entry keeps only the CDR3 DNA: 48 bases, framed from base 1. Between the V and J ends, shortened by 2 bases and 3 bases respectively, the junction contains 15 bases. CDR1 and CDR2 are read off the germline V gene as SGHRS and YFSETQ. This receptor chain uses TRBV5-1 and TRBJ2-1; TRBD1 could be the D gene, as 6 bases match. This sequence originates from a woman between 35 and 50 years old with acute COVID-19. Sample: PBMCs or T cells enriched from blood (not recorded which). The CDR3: CASSFQGRLLYNEQFF. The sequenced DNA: TGCGCCAGCAGCTTCCAGGGGAGACTACTCTACAATGAGCAGTTCTTC. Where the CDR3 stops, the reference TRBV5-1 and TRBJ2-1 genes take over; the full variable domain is KAGVTQTPRYLIKTRGQQVTLSCSPISGHRSVSWYQQTPGQGLQFLFEYFSETQRNKGNFPGRFSGRQFSNSRSEMNVSTLELGDSALYLCASSFQGRLLYNEQFFGPGTRLTVL.